Here is one TCR beta chain with its context. This entry comes from a study of blood T cell repertoires in COVID-19. Here immunoSEQ multiplex PCR was the method, and the copy in TCRdb shows in-frame clones only, minus some. Among under 300,000 clones, about 89% were seen once, and the ten largest hold 0.95% to 1.5%. Assignment of participants to cohorts was predicated upon participant-reported clinical history. Germline lookup yields CDR1 LNHDA and CDR2 SQIVND (reference sequence). The trim removed 2 bases at V and 5 bases at J, leaving 12 bases unmatched. The CDR3 covers 16 residues. What was sequenced was PBMCs or T cells enriched from blood (not recorded which). The chain combines TRBV19 with TRBJ2-7; TRBD1 agrees at 7 bases. The TCR sequence derives from a human donor in a cohort exposed to, infected with or recovered from COVID-19 (not recorded which). The donor label of this sample is uncertain. The CDR3 reads CASSINHGTAQNEQYF. As DNA, the CDR3 is TGTGCCAGTAGTATAAACCACGGGACAGCGCAGAACGAGCAGTACTTC.